This TCR beta chain was observed in a study of Ad26.COV2.S vaccination and SARS-CoV-2 variants. Notes on the study in general: Responses of spike-specific T cells (both CD8+ and CD4+) reportedly showed substantial breadth after vaccination.

The treatment is: around 19 received Ad26.COV2.S at low or high dose, single or two shots; 5 received placebo; per-sample allocation not given. On day 63 after the first injection, vaccine and placebo recipients gave samples. Note on this clone: What it recognizes is unknown.

The length of the CDR3 is 15 residues. J was trimmed by 2 bases and V by 6 bases; bases with no gene match: 7. The germline gives CDR1 LNHDA, CDR2 SQIVND (reference sequence). TCRdb's copy holds only in-frame clones and misses some; the assay was immunoSEQ multiplex PCR. The sample carries about 350,000 clones, around nine tenths recorded once. This specimen was peripheral blood, taken in a trial of Ad26.COV2.S vaccine versus placebo. This TCR came from a person aged 18-65 years who received the Ad26.COV2.S COVID-19 vaccine or a placebo. The chain carries TRBV19 and TRBJ1-5; 7 bases are a match to TRBD1. This CDR3 is CASRIDRVGNQPQHF. DNA of the CDR3: TGTGCCAGTAGAATTGACAGGGTCGGCAATCAGCCCCAGCATTTT.